This T cell receptor beta chain appears in the sequencing data of a study of blood T cell repertoires in COVID-19. Original processing notes: It was from reference gene primer amplification that nucleated cell counts were estimated. Assay used: immunoSEQ multiplex PCR; TCRdb lists only in-frame clones, some missing. V and J calls and clone size are as listed in that table; D and trimming were resolved from the DNA. Found here are about 300,000 clones, 70% to 90% of them singletons; the top ten hold around 1.6%. The V gene lost 5 bases and the J gene lost 13 bases, with 15 bases spanning the gap. The CDR3 extends over 13 amino acids. The germline CDR1 and CDR2 sequences are MNHEY and SMNVEV (reference sequence).

Sample: peripheral blood. The chain couples TRBV27 to TRBJ1-6; D might be TRBD1 (6 bases). This receptor was obtained from a woman in her thirties with COVID-19, enrolled during active disease. The CDR3 loop reads CASSSTGNTPLHF. CDR3 sequence (DNA): TGTGCCAGCAGTAGTACAGGGAATACTCCCCTCCACTTT.